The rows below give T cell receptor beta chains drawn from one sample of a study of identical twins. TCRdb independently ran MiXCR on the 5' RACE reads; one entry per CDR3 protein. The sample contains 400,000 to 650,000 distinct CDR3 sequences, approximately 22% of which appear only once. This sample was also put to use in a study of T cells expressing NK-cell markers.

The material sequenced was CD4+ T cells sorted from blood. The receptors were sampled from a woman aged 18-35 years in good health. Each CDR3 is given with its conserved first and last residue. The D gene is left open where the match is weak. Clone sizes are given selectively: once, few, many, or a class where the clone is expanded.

cdr3_nt: TGTGCCAGCAGTTCTAAGGGGAGGGGGGGACACACAGATACGCAGTATTTT
cdr3_aa: CASSSKGRGGHTDTQYF
clone_size: few
j_call: TRBJ2-3
v_call: TRBV6-5
d_call: NA

cdr3_nt: TGCAGCCTTACGACAGGGCCACAAGAGACCCAGTACTTC
cdr3_aa: CSLTTGPQETQYF
clone_size: many
j_call: TRBJ2-5
v_call: TRBV29-1
d_call: TRBD1

cdr3_nt: TGTGCCAGCAGCTTTCAGTCAGGTCTCACTGAAGCTTTCTTT
cdr3_aa: CASSFQSGLTEAFF
clone_size: NA
j_call: TRBJ1-1
v_call: TRBV7-2
d_call: NA

cdr3_nt: TGTGCCAGCAGCGTAGCTACCGGGGAGCTGTTTTTT
cdr3_aa: CASSVATGELFF
clone_size: few
j_call: TRBJ2-2
v_call: TRBV9
d_call: NA

cdr3_nt: TGTGCCAGCAGCTTAGACTGGAGCGAGCAGTACTTC
cdr3_aa: CASSLDWSEQYF
clone_size: NA
j_call: TRBJ2-7
v_call: TRBV7-2
d_call: NA

cdr3_nt: TGTGCCAGCAGCGTAGATCGCCCCTCTGGGGCCAACGTCCTGACTTTC
cdr3_aa: CASSVDRPSGANVLTF
clone_size: NA
j_call: TRBJ2-6
v_call: TRBV9
d_call: NA

cdr3_nt: TGTGCCAGCAGTCAACAGGGGCGTGGCTACACCTTC
cdr3_aa: CASSQQGRGYTF
clone_size: NA
j_call: TRBJ1-2
v_call: TRBV2
d_call: TRBD1

cdr3_nt: TGTGCCAGCAGTTACTCAGCCAGGGGACGCGCTGAAGCTTTCTTT
cdr3_aa: CASSYSARGRAEAFF
clone_size: few
j_call: TRBJ1-1
v_call: TRBV6-5
d_call: NA

cdr3_nt: TGTGCCAGCAGCTTAGTTTGGGAAACTGAAGCTTTCTTT
cdr3_aa: CASSLVWETEAFF
clone_size: NA
j_call: TRBJ1-1
v_call: TRBV7-2
d_call: NA

cdr3_nt: TGCAGCGTTTTAGGTGGCCCCAGCTGCGAGCAGTACTTC
cdr3_aa: CSVLGGPSCEQYF
clone_size: many
j_call: TRBJ2-7
v_call: TRBV29-1
d_call: NA

cdr3_nt: TGTGCCAGCAGGGCCTCCCGGAGCTCCTACAATGAGCAGTTCTTC
cdr3_aa: CASRASRSSYNEQFF
clone_size: many
j_call: TRBJ2-1
v_call: TRBV12-3/TRBV12-4
d_call: NA

cdr3_nt: TGCAGTGCTAGGGAACAGGGGGGACCCTACAATGAGCAGTTCTTC
cdr3_aa: CSAREQGGPYNEQFF
clone_size: few
j_call: TRBJ2-1
v_call: TRBV20-1
d_call: TRBD1

cdr3_nt: TGCAGTGGACTCGTCGTGGGAGGCCGATCTTACGAGCAGTACTTC
cdr3_aa: CSGLVVGGRSYEQYF
clone_size: few
j_call: TRBJ2-7
v_call: TRBV20-1
d_call: NA

cdr3_nt: TGCGCCAGCAGCGTACCTCCGAACACTGAAGCTTTCTTT
cdr3_aa: CASSVPPNTEAFF
clone_size: NA
j_call: TRBJ1-1
v_call: TRBV5-1
d_call: NA

cdr3_nt: TGTGCCAGCAGCATCCGAACATCCTCCTACAATGAGCAGTTCTTC
cdr3_aa: CASSIRTSSYNEQFF
clone_size: NA
j_call: TRBJ2-1
v_call: TRBV7-2
d_call: NA

cdr3_nt: TGCAGTGTTCGCGGGAGTAGCAATCAGCCCCAGCATTTT
cdr3_aa: CSVRGSSNQPQHF
clone_size: NA
j_call: TRBJ1-5
v_call: TRBV20-1
d_call: NA

cdr3_nt: TGTGCCAGCAGTTGGGACAGGGTGGAGGTGATTCGCGTCCCCGGGGAGCTGTTTTTT
cdr3_aa: CASSWDRVEVIRVPGELFF
clone_size: NA
j_call: TRBJ2-2
v_call: TRBV6-2/TRBV6-3
d_call: TRBD1

cdr3_nt: TGTGCCAGCACCCTCCGGCAGGGGAGTGATACGCAGTATTTT
cdr3_aa: CASTLRQGSDTQYF
clone_size: few
j_call: TRBJ2-3
v_call: TRBV6-1
d_call: NA

cdr3_nt: TGTGCCAGCAGCCAAGAGAGGCTAGCGGGAGGAAATGAGCAGTTCTTC
cdr3_aa: CASSQERLAGGNEQFF
clone_size: once
j_call: TRBJ2-1
v_call: TRBV4-2
d_call: TRBD2

cdr3_nt: TGTGCCAGCAGTTTCGGGACCTACGAGCAGTACTTC
cdr3_aa: CASSFGTYEQYF
clone_size: few
j_call: TRBJ2-7
v_call: TRBV28
d_call: NA

cdr3_nt: TGTGCCAGCAGCTTTATGGACGGGGGCGAAAAACTGTTTTTT
cdr3_aa: CASSFMDGGEKLFF
clone_size: NA
j_call: TRBJ1-4
v_call: TRBV5-6
d_call: NA

cdr3_nt: TGCAGTGCTAGGACGGGGGGAGATACGCAGTATTTT
cdr3_aa: CSARTGGDTQYF
clone_size: NA
j_call: TRBJ2-3
v_call: TRBV20-1
d_call: TRBD2

cdr3_nt: TGTGCCAGCAGCTCTAAGCGGGCCGGAACCGGGGAGCTGTTTTTT
cdr3_aa: CASSSKRAGTGELFF
clone_size: many
j_call: TRBJ2-2
v_call: TRBV11-1
d_call: NA

cdr3_nt: TGTGCCAGCAGCTTAAGGACTAGCGGGGGGTCTGGTGAGCAGTTCTTC
cdr3_aa: CASSLRTSGGSGEQFF
clone_size: few
j_call: TRBJ2-1
v_call: TRBV7-6
d_call: TRBD2

cdr3_nt: TGCAGTGCCGCCCCTAGGTCCGGGCATACGCAGTATTTT
cdr3_aa: CSAAPRSGHTQYF
clone_size: NA
j_call: TRBJ2-3
v_call: TRBV20-1
d_call: NA

cdr3_nt: TGCGCCAGCATAACTGGAAGGACAGGACGAACGAATGAAAAACTGTTTTTT
cdr3_aa: CASITGRTGRTNEKLFF
clone_size: NA
j_call: TRBJ1-4
v_call: TRBV23-1
d_call: TRBD1

cdr3_nt: TGTGCCAGCAGCTTAAATATCCGACGGCTGTACGAGCAGTACTTC
cdr3_aa: CASSLNIRRLYEQYF
clone_size: few
j_call: TRBJ2-7
v_call: TRBV7-2
d_call: NA

cdr3_nt: TGTGCCAGCAGTCCCCCCCTCGGCTATGGCTACACCTTC
cdr3_aa: CASSPPLGYGYTF
clone_size: few
j_call: TRBJ1-2
v_call: TRBV6-1
d_call: NA

cdr3_nt: TGTGCCAGCAGCTTGGGTGCGTTAAGCTCCTACAATGAGCAGTTCTTC
cdr3_aa: CASSLGALSSYNEQFF
clone_size: NA
j_call: TRBJ2-1
v_call: TRBV5-5
d_call: NA

cdr3_nt: TGTGCCAGCAGTTACCGGGACAGCAATCAGCCCCAGCATTTT
cdr3_aa: CASSYRDSNQPQHF
clone_size: many
j_call: TRBJ1-5
v_call: TRBV6-5
d_call: NA

cdr3_nt: TGTGCCAGCAGTTTCACTAGCGTATTGAGGAATGAGCAGTTCTTC
cdr3_aa: CASSFTSVLRNEQFF
clone_size: NA
j_call: TRBJ2-1
v_call: TRBV7-2
d_call: TRBD2

cdr3_nt: TGTGCCAGCAGTTTGGAAGGTCTCCGCCTTGAAGCTTTCTTT
cdr3_aa: CASSLEGLRLEAFF
clone_size: NA
j_call: TRBJ1-1
v_call: TRBV12-3/TRBV12-4
d_call: NA

cdr3_nt: TGTGCCAGCAGACCCCCCCCATCCGTCACTGAAGCTTTCTTT
cdr3_aa: CASRPPPSVTEAFF
clone_size: NA
j_call: TRBJ1-1
v_call: TRBV28
d_call: NA

cdr3_nt: TGTGCCAGCGAGCGGGACCGAAACACCGGGGAGCTGTTTTTT
cdr3_aa: CASERDRNTGELFF
clone_size: NA
j_call: TRBJ2-2
v_call: TRBV12-3/TRBV12-4
d_call: TRBD2

cdr3_nt: TGTGCCAGCAGCTTAACGGAAGCCTCAGAGCAGTTCTTC
cdr3_aa: CASSLTEASEQFF
clone_size: few
j_call: TRBJ2-1
v_call: TRBV7-6
d_call: NA

cdr3_nt: TGTGCCAGCAGTGAGGCACCCGGGACAGGGGATGGCTACACCTTC
cdr3_aa: CASSEAPGTGDGYTF
clone_size: NA
j_call: TRBJ1-2
v_call: TRBV25-1
d_call: TRBD1

cdr3_nt: TGTGCCAGCAGTTTACGACCCCCGGGGAGCGGGTTCTACAATGAGCAGTTCTTC
cdr3_aa: CASSLRPPGSGFYNEQFF
clone_size: NA
j_call: TRBJ2-1
v_call: TRBV27
d_call: NA

cdr3_nt: TGTGCCATCAGCCCCGGGACCATCAGTGAGCAGTTCTTC
cdr3_aa: CAISPGTISEQFF
clone_size: once
j_call: TRBJ2-1
v_call: TRBV5-5
d_call: NA

cdr3_nt: TGTGCCAGCAGCCCGAACCCGCGGCGCTACAATGAGCAGTTCTTC
cdr3_aa: CASSPNPRRYNEQFF
clone_size: many
j_call: TRBJ2-1
v_call: TRBV7-8
d_call: NA

cdr3_nt: TGTGCCAGCAGCCAAAACGGGGGCAGAAGGGAAAAACTGTTTTTT
cdr3_aa: CASSQNGGRREKLFF
clone_size: NA
j_call: TRBJ1-4
v_call: TRBV7-8
d_call: NA

cdr3_nt: TGTGCCTGGAGTGGAGGGAGCGGATACTACGAGCAGTACTTC
cdr3_aa: CAWSGGSGYYEQYF
clone_size: NA
j_call: TRBJ2-7
v_call: TRBV30
d_call: NA

cdr3_nt: TGTGCCAGCAGCTTACTCGGCGGGAGTCCTTACAATGAGCAGTTCTTC
cdr3_aa: CASSLLGGSPYNEQFF
clone_size: few
j_call: TRBJ2-1
v_call: TRBV11-2
d_call: TRBD2

cdr3_nt: TGTGCCAGCATTGGCAGGGGAAGGAGTAACACTGAAGCTTTCTTT
cdr3_aa: CASIGRGRSNTEAFF
clone_size: NA
j_call: TRBJ1-1
v_call: TRBV12-3/TRBV12-4
d_call: NA

cdr3_nt: TGCGCCAGCAGCCACACGGGGCCGAGCTCCTACGAGCAGTACTTC
cdr3_aa: CASSHTGPSSYEQYF
clone_size: NA
j_call: TRBJ2-7
v_call: TRBV5-1
d_call: NA

cdr3_nt: TGTGCCAGCAGCTTAGTGACAGGGAACTATGGCTACACCTTC
cdr3_aa: CASSLVTGNYGYTF
clone_size: few
j_call: TRBJ1-2
v_call: TRBV7-2
d_call: TRBD1

cdr3_nt: TGCAGTGCTAGAGATCAACAGAAGCAGTACTTC
cdr3_aa: CSARDQQKQYF
clone_size: few
j_call: TRBJ2-7
v_call: TRBV20-1
d_call: NA

cdr3_nt: TGTGCCAGCAGGGGAGCGGGAGGGTCCCGCGAGCAGTTCTTC
cdr3_aa: CASRGAGGSREQFF
clone_size: NA
j_call: TRBJ2-1
v_call: TRBV6-1
d_call: TRBD2

cdr3_nt: TGTGCCATCAGGAGACAGTCCGACTATGGCTACACCTTC
cdr3_aa: CAIRRQSDYGYTF
clone_size: NA
j_call: TRBJ1-2
v_call: TRBV10-3
d_call: NA

cdr3_nt: TGTGCCAGCAGCTTGACCCGTGGGGGCACTGAAGCTTTCTTT
cdr3_aa: CASSLTRGGTEAFF
clone_size: NA
j_call: TRBJ1-1
v_call: TRBV7-3
d_call: NA

cdr3_nt: TGTGCCAGCAGCTTAGTGGGAGCGCCAGATACGCAGTATTTT
cdr3_aa: CASSLVGAPDTQYF
clone_size: NA
j_call: TRBJ2-3
v_call: TRBV5-6
d_call: NA

cdr3_nt: TGTGCCAGCACTCGGGACAGGGGGCAAACTGAAGCTTTCTTT
cdr3_aa: CASTRDRGQTEAFF
clone_size: NA
j_call: TRBJ1-1
v_call: TRBV12-3/TRBV12-4
d_call: TRBD1

cdr3_nt: TGTGCCAGCAGCCCAACGGGACAGAACACTGAAGCTTTCTTT
cdr3_aa: CASSPTGQNTEAFF
clone_size: NA
j_call: TRBJ1-1
v_call: TRBV12-3/TRBV12-4
d_call: NA

cdr3_nt: TGCAGTGCTAGAGCAGGGTTTGGAAACACCATATATTTT
cdr3_aa: CSARAGFGNTIYF
clone_size: NA
j_call: TRBJ1-3
v_call: TRBV20-1
d_call: NA

cdr3_nt: TGTGCCAGCAGCGTAGAACAGCATAATGAAAAACTGTTTTTT
cdr3_aa: CASSVEQHNEKLFF
clone_size: few
j_call: TRBJ1-4
v_call: TRBV9
d_call: NA

cdr3_nt: TGCGCCAGCAGCCAAGATCTAGGAGCCGCCCACACCTTC
cdr3_aa: CASSQDLGAAHTF
clone_size: NA
j_call: TRBJ1-2
v_call: TRBV4-3
d_call: NA